The T cell receptor (beta chain) described here comes from a study of cytomegalovirus exposure and HLA in healthy donors. Findings and caveats of the study: According to a later analysis, TCR clusters from the first cohort tended to co-occur in the roughly 120 validation repertoires. A classifier reportedly called cytomegalovirus status with high sensitivity and specificity. The study recorded 150 to 200 TCR beta chains that were cytomegalovirus-associated.

Trimming took 4 bases from V and 7 from J, leaving 14 bases between them. The CDR3 has 14 amino acids. CDR1 and CDR2 (germline): MNHEY, SMNVEV (reference sequence). Concerning this clone itself: As yet, its antigen is unknown.

Repertoires were generated with immunoSEQ multiplex PCR, while TCRdb's copy carries only in-frame clones and drops some. The sample carries 150,000 to 200,000 clones, roughly 91% recorded once. While the first cohort had 700 or so subjects, the donors belonged to the separate validation cohort of 120 subjects. This chain joins TRBV27 and TRBJ2-1; D not certain. The sequence was obtained from a man younger than 30 in good health and CMV-seropositive. The sequenced sample was PBMCs. The CDR3 spells CASSYGPGWNEQFF. The CDR3 DNA reads as TGTGCCAGCAGTTATGGTCCCGGTTGGAATGAGCAGTTCTTC.